The table lists the clone carrying this T cell receptor beta chain with a few counts. The antigen is unknown. Germline V CDR1 and CDR2: SGHAT, FQNNGV. The CDR3 is 13 amino acids. Trimming cost V 6 bases and J 4 bases; bases outside gene matches: 1. The data are from a study of breast tumors, draining lymph nodes, adjacent tissues. Axillary draining lymph nodes of breast cancer patients supplied the node samples. The study, taken as a whole, reports: Tumor and nontumor repertoires were significantly more similar in luminal-like than in basal-like breast cancer. Data only fit, rather than demonstrated, lymph node origin of most tumor T cells.

TCRdb used MiXCR to reprocess the multiplex PCR reads, holding one entry per CDR3 protein. The sample has some 250,000 distinct CDR3 sequences, less than 40% seen once; the top ten hold 3% to 4.5%. Material: axillary lymph node tissue. The clonotype comes from a female donor with breast cancer. Some clones in this sample may be carry-over from other donors' samples. The J gene is TRBJ2-3, the V gene TRBV11-2; the match to TRBD1 covers 10 bases. The CDR3 spells CASSGQGADTQYF. The CDR3, as DNA: TGTGCCAGCAGTGGACAGGGGGCAGATACGCAGTATTTT.